The present T cell receptor beta chain was sequenced within a study of blood T cell repertoires in COVID-19. Using immunoSEQ multiplex PCR, the repertoire was profiled, and TCRdb retains in-frame clones only, with some absent. Of 200,000 to 250,000 clones in the sample, approximately 80% are singletons; the top ten hold approximately 3.6%. Cohort 3 recovered donors had two negative PCRs, clearance, or symptom resolution. This CDR3 has 12 amino acids. Per the germline V gene, CDR1 is SGHTA and CDR2 is FQGNSA. V was cut by 1 base and J by 4 bases, with 4 bases left in between. The rearrangement joins TRBV7-2 to TRBJ1-2; no firm D call. The receptor was derived from a woman in her fifties or sixties who had recovered from COVID-19. Material: PBMCs or T cells enriched from blood (not recorded which). CDR3 bases: TGTGCCAGCAGCTTAGTATCCTATGGCTACACCTTC. Protein product: CASSLVSYGYTF.